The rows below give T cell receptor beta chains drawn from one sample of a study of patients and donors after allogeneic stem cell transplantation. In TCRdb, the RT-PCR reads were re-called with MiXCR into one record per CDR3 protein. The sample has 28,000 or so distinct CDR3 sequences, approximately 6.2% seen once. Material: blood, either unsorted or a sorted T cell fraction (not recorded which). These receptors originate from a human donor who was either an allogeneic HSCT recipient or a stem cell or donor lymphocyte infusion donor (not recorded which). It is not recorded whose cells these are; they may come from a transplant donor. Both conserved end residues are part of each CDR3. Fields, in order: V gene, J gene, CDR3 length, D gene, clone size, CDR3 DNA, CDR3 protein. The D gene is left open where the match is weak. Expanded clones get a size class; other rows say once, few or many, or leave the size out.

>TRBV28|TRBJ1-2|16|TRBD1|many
TGTGCCAGCAGTTTAGCCGGGACAGGAGTTACCTATGGCTACACCTTC
CASSLAGTGVTYGYTF
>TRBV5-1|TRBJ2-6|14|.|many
TGCGCCAGCAAATGGATCTCTGGGGCCAACGTCCTGACTTTC
CASKWISGANVLTF
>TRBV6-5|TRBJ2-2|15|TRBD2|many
TGTGCCAGCAGACGCCAAACCGGGAGGACCGGGGAGCTGTTTTTT
CASRRQTGRTGELFF
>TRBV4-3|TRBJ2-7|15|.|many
TGCGCCAGCAGCCAAGGCACAGCGGCCTTCTACGAGCAGTACTTC
CASSQGTAAFYEQYF
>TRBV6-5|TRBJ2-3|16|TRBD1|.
TGTGCCAGCAGTTACCCAACAGGGGCTGGGACAGATACGCAGTATTTT
CASSYPTGAGTDTQYF
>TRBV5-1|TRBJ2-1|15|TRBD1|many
TGCGCCAGCAGCTTGGGGACAGGGGCCTACAATGAGCAGTTCTTC
CASSLGTGAYNEQFF
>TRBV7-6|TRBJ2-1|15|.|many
TGTGCCAGCAGCCGCGACCAGCGCTCCTACAATGAGCAGTTCTTC
CASSRDQRSYNEQFF
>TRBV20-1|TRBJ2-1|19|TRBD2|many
TGCAGTGCTAGAGATTTTGGGGAGACTAGCGGGAGGGCCTACAATGAGCAGTTCTTC
CSARDFGETSGRAYNEQFF
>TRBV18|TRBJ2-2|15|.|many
TGTGCCAGCTCACCACGACAGAGAAACACCGGGGAGCTGTTTTTT
CASSPRQRNTGELFF
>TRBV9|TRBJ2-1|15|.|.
TGTGCCAGCAGCGTAGCGGGAGTTTCCTACAATGAGCAGTTCTTC
CASSVAGVSYNEQFF
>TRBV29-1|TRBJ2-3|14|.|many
TGCAGCCTCCAAGGGAGTTCCCGCACAGATACGCAGTATTTT
CSLQGSSRTDTQYF
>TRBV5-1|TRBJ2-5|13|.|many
TGCGCCAGCAGCTTTGCAGGGGAAGAGACCCAGTACTTC
CASSFAGEETQYF
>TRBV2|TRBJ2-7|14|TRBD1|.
TGTGCCAGCAATAGGGACAGGGGTCCCTACGAGCAGTACTTC
CASNRDRGPYEQYF
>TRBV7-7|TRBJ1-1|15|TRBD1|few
TGTGCCAGCAGCATTAACAGGGGGATGAACACTGAAGCTTTCTTT
CASSINRGMNTEAFF
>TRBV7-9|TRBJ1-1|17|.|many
TGTGCCAGCCTGGGGAACAACTGGGTGGGAGACAACACTGAAGCTTTCTTT
CASLGNNWVGDNTEAFF
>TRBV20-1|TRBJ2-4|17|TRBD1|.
TGCAGTGCTAGTTTCAAGGGGGAGGGACAGGGGAAAAACATTCAGTACTTC
CSASFKGEGQGKNIQYF
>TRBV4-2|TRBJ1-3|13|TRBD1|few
TGTGCCAGCAGCCAATTAGGGGGCGACACCATATATTTT
CASSQLGGDTIYF
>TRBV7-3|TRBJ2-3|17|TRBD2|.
TGTGCCAGCAGCTTATTCCCCCCAGGGAGGGCCACAGATACGCAGTATTTT
CASSLFPPGRATDTQYF
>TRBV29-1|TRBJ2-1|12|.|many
TGCAGCGTTGAAGGGTCATACAATGAGCAGTTCTTC
CSVEGSYNEQFF
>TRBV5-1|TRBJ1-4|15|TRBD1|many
TGCGCCAGCAGCTTGGAAGGCAGGGGGAATGAAAAACTGTTTTTT
CASSLEGRGNEKLFF
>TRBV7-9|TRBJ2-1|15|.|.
TGTGCCAGCAGCATTTACGCCGGGACTCTAGGTGAGCAGTTCTTC
CASSIYAGTLGEQFF
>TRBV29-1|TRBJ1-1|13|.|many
TGCAGCGGGGCACGCACGACGAACACTGAAGCTTTCTTT
CSGARTTNTEAFF
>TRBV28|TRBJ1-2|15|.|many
TGTGCCAGCAGTTTCCCCAAGGGGGCTAACTATGGCTACACCTTC
CASSFPKGANYGYTF
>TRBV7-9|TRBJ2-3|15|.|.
TGTGCCAGCAGCCCGACCCTGATTCGCACAGATACGCAGTATTTT
CASSPTLIRTDTQYF
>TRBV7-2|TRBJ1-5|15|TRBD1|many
TGTGCCAGCAGCAGACAGGGGGCTAACAATCAGCCCCAGCATTTT
CASSRQGANNQPQHF
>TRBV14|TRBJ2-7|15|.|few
TGTGCCAGCAGCCAATTAAGGACTCCGCCTTACGAGCAGTACTTC
CASSQLRTPPYEQYF
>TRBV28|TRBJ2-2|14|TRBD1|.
TGTGCCAGCACCGGGACAGGGACGGTCGGGGAGCTGTTTTTT
CASTGTGTVGELFF
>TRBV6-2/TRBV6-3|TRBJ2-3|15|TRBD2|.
TGTGCCAGCAGTGACCCTACTAGCGTGGGAGATACGCAGTATTTT
CASSDPTSVGDTQYF
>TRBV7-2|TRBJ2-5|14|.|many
TGTGCCAGCAGCGGGGGACACGTTCAAGAGACCCAGTACTTC
CASSGGHVQETQYF
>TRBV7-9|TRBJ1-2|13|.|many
TGTGCCAGCAGCTTCACCCTCCGGGCGGGCTACACCTTC
CASSFTLRAGYTF
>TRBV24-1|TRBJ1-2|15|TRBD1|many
TGTGCCACCAGTGACCGGACGACAGGGACCTATGGCTACACCTTC
CATSDRTTGTYGYTF
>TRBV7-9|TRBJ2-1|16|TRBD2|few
TGTGCCAGCAGCCACAGTAGGACTAGCGGATACAATGAGCAGTTCTTC
CASSHSRTSGYNEQFF
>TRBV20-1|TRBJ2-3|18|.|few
TGCAGTGCTAGGGCTATGTGGGAACCGGTTGGTTCGGGAGATACGCAGTATTTT
CSARAMWEPVGSGDTQYF
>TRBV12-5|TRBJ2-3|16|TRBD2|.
TGTGCTAGTGGTTTCTCAGCGGGAGTGAGCACAGATACGCAGTATTTT
CASGFSAGVSTDTQYF
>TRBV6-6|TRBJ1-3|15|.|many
TGTGCCAGCAGTTACTCGCAGTACTCTGGAAACACCATATATTTT
CASSYSQYSGNTIYF
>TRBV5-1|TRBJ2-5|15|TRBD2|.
TGCGCCGCCCGTCCCGGGACTAGCGGGAGTGAGACCCAGTACTTC
CAARPGTSGSETQYF